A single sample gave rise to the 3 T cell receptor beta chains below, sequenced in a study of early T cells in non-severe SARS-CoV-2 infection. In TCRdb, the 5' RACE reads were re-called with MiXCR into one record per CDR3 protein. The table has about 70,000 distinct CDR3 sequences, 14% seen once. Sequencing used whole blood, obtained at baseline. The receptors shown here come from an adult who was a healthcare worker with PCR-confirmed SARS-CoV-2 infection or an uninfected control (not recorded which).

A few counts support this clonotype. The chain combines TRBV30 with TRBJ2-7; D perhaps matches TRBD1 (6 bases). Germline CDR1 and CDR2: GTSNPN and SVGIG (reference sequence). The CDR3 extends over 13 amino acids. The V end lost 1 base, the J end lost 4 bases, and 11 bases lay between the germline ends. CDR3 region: CAWSAQGGYEQYF. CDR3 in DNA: TGTGCCTGGAGTGCGCAAGGGGGATACGAGCAGTACTTC.

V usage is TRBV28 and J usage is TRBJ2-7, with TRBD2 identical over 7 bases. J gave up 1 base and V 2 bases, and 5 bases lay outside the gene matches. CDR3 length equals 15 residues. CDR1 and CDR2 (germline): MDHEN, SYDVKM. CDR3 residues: CASSLRLRESYEQYF. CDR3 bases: TGTGCCAGCAGTTTACGGTTGCGGGAGTCCTACGAGCAGTACTTC.

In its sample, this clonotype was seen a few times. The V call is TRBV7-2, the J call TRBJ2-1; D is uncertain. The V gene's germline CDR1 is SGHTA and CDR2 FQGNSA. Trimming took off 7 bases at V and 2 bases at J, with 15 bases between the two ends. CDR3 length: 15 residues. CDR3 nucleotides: TGTGCCAGCAAGCAAAGACTGGGAACCTACAATGAGCAGTTCTTC. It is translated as CASKQRLGTYNEQFF.